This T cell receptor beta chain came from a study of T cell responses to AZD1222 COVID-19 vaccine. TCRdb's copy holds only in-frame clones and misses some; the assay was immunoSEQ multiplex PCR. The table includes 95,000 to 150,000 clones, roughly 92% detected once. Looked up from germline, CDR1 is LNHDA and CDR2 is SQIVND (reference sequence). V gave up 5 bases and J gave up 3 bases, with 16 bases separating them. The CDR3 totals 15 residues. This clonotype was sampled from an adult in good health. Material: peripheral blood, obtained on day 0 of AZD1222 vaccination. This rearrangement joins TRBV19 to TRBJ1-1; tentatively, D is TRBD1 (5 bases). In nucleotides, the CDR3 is TGTGCCAGTAGTCCCCCCGGTTGGGGGGACACTGAAGCTTTCTTT. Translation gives CASSPPGWGDTEAFF.